One and the same sample provided the 20 T cell receptor beta chains below, sequenced in a study of blood T cell repertoires in COVID-19. TCRdb keeps only in-frame clones here, not all; method: immunoSEQ multiplex PCR. The table records approximately 140,000 clones, around 84% of them present only once. Sequences were obtained from peripheral blood. The receptors were sampled from a human donor in a cohort sampled during active COVID-19.

The rearrangement joins TRBV6-2 or TRBV6-3 to TRBJ1-2, with 10 bases aligning to TRBD1. The CDR3 sequence is 14 residues long. CDR1 MNHEY and CDR2 SVGEGT come from the germline V gene. After removal of 6 bases from V and 3 bases from J, the junction contained 4 bases not matched to a gene. The CDR3 sequence is CASSSGTGDYGYTF. For the CDR3, the DNA is TGTGCCAGCAGCTCCGGGACAGGGGACTATGGCTACACCTTC.

V and J are TRBV7-2 and TRBJ2-7; 7 bases are a match to TRBD2. This CDR3 has 13 amino acids. The V and J ends lost 3 bases and 7 bases, in that order; junction bases with no gene match: 6. Germline V CDR1 and CDR2: SGHTA, FQGNSA. This chain's CDR3 is CASSFQGLWEQYF. CDR3 DNA: TGTGCCAGCAGCTTCCAGGGACTATGGGAGCAGTACTTC.

V gene TRBV5-6 combines with J gene TRBJ1-1; D unresolved. The germline CDR1 and CDR2 sequences are SGHDT and YYEEEE. The CDR3 is 15 amino acids. V was pared by 0 bases and J by 1 base, with 10 bases between. The CDR3 sequence is CASSLAPRGNTEAFF. The CDR3 DNA sequence: TGTGCCAGCAGCTTGGCCCCGCGGGGGAACACTGAAGCTTTCTTT. The full variable domain, rest sourced from reference TRBV5-6 and TRBJ1-1, is DAGVTQSPTHLIKTRGQQVTLRCSPKSGHDTVSWYQQALGQGPQFIFQYYEEEERQRGNFPDRFSGHQFPNYSSELNVNALLLGDSALYLCASSLAPRGNTEAFFGQGTRLTVV.

CDR3 sequence (DNA): TGTGCCAGCAGTCGGACAGGAACTAACTATGGCTACACCTTC. It encodes CASSRTGTNYGYTF. V and J are TRBV6-5 and TRBJ1-2; 7 bases are a match to TRBD1. CDR1 and CDR2 from the germline V gene are MNHEY and SVGAGI. This CDR3 is 14 amino acids long. With 5 bases clipped from V and 0 bases from J, the junction kept 3 bases outside the gene matches.

CDR3 sequence: CASSPGQGETEAFF. In DNA, the CDR3 is TGCGCCAGCAGCCCGGGACAGGGAGAGACTGAAGCTTTCTTT. The chain combines TRBV4-1 with TRBJ1-1; 9 bases match TRBD1. Trimming cost V 4 bases and J 5 bases; bases outside gene matches: 5. CDR1 is MGHRA and CDR2 is YSYEKL in the germline V gene. This CDR3 spans 14 amino acids.

This sequence joins TRBV5-1 and TRBJ2-7, with D possibly matching TRBD1 (6 bases). The CDR3 length is 15 residues. Germline-derived CDR1 and CDR2 are SGHRS and YFSETQ. V was clipped by 0 bases and J by 3 bases, with 13 bases between them. CDR3 DNA: TGCGCCAGCAGCTTGGCCCGACAGGACCTCTACGAGCAGTACTTC. Its protein product is CASSLARQDLYEQYF.

The genes are TRBV9 and TRBJ2-3; 11 nucleotides align to TRBD1. Looked up from germline, CDR1 is SGDLS and CDR2 is YYNGEE. CDR3 length: 17 residues. The V segment lost 4 bases and the J segment 3 bases; nucleotides outside the gene matches: 10. The CDR3 here is CASSPKGGTGGTDTQYF. CDR3 coding DNA: TGTGCCAGCAGCCCGAAGGGGGGGACAGGGGGTACAGATACGCAGTATTTT.

This clone appeared a few times. The chain joins TRBV5-1 to TRBJ1-2; a weak D match, TRBD1 (5 bases). Trimming shortened V by 4 bases and J by 0 bases, and 13 bases separated the two germline ends. Germline values: CDR1 SGHRS, CDR2 YFSETQ. The CDR3 totals 15 residues. The chain's CDR3 is CASSVGGAANYGYTF. The CDR3 DNA is TGCGCCAGCAGCGTCGGTGGGGCAGCTAACTATGGCTACACCTTC.

Details on this clone: At the DNA level, this CDR3 is encoded by other sequences in the same sample as well. The chain employs TRBV19 and TRBJ1-3; TRBD1 aligns across 7 bases. The germline V gene encodes CDR1 LNHDA and CDR2 SQIVND (reference sequence). The CDR3 has 19 residues. With 3 bases clipped from V and 2 bases from J, the junction kept 16 bases outside the gene matches. CDR3 coding DNA: TGTGCCAGTAGTATTGGCGGAGGAGGGGGGACAGCGCCTGGAAACACCATATATTTT. As protein: CASSIGGGGGTAPGNTIYF.

The chain is built from TRBV5-1 and TRBJ1-4, with a weak D call TRBD1 (6 bases). The CDR3 has 14 amino acids. Germline CDR1 and CDR2: SGHRS and YFSETQ. V was clipped by 0 bases and J by 7 bases, with 10 bases between them. DNA of the CDR3: TGCGCCAGCAGCTTGGGAGGGGGAAGTGAAAAACTGTTTTTT. Amino acid sequence: CASSLGGGSEKLFF.

The chain uses TRBV6-6 and TRBJ1-5; D call uncertain. CDR1 is MNHNY, CDR2 SVGAGI, per germline (reference sequence). The CDR3 is made up of 13 amino acids. V lost 7 bases to trimming and J lost 9 bases, with 16 bases between them. CDR3 DNA sequence: TGTGCCAGCATCCCGTTCACGGGAGGGCCCCAGCATTTT. Its translation: CASIPFTGGPQHF.

The rearrangement uses TRBV19 and TRBJ1-2, with a possible D match to TRBD1 (6 bases). The germline gives CDR1 LNHDA, CDR2 SQIVND (reference sequence). Deletions cut 5 bases from V and 2 bases from J, with 9 bases between. The CDR3 has 13 residues. The CDR3 DNA follows: TGTGCCAGTAGTTCAGGGACAAACTATGGCTACACCTTC. Its translation: CASSSGTNYGYTF.

The J gene is TRBJ1-4, the V gene TRBV4-1; D is unclear. The ends were cut back, 2 bases at V and 7 bases at J, with 17 bases in the middle. CDR1 MGHRA and CDR2 YSYEKL come from the germline V gene. There are 16 residues in the CDR3. CDR3 loop: CASSQFDKGMGEKLFF. The DNA for the CDR3 is TGCGCCAGCAGCCAATTCGACAAAGGAATGGGTGAAAAACTGTTTTTT.

The V call is TRBV6-5, the J call TRBJ1-2; D gene uncertain. This CDR3 contains 14 residues. V lost 7 bases and J lost 1, with 13 bases in between. Germline CDR1 reads MNHEY; CDR2 reads SVGAGI. The CDR3 is CASILIQDNYGYTF. The CDR3 DNA follows: TGTGCCAGCATCTTAATCCAGGATAACTATGGCTACACCTTC.

Regarding this clone: In the same sample, other DNA sequences code for this CDR3. This chain joins TRBV2 and TRBJ2-3; the match to TRBD2 covers 14 bases. Germline V gene data show CDR1 as SNHLY and CDR2 as FYNNEI. V lost 6 bases, J lost 4 bases, and 3 bases stayed unmatched. This CDR3 is 15 amino acids long. CDR3 sequence (DNA): TGTGCCAGCAGCCCGACTAGCGGGGGGGCAGATACGCAGTATTTT. Protein product: CASSPTSGGADTQYF.

The chain recombines TRBV14 with TRBJ2-5; 8 positions agree with TRBD1. The germline V gene encodes CDR1 SGHDN and CDR2 FVKESK. The junction had 10 bases not matched to a gene; V was cut back by 5 bases and J by 5 bases. The length of the CDR3 is 15 residues. The CDR3 DNA follows: TGTGCCAGCAGCAAAAACAGGGGGACGAGGGAGACCCAGTACTTC. This encodes CASSKNRGTRETQYF.

This chain uses TRBV27 with TRBJ1-2; possible D gene TRBD1, 6 bases. The ends were cut back, 3 bases at V and 1 base at J, with 15 bases in the middle. The length of the CDR3 is 16 residues. Germline loops: CDR1 MNHEY, CDR2 SMNVEV (reference sequence). The CDR3 loop is CASSFRVTGNNYGYTF. The CDR3 DNA reads TGTGCCAGCAGTTTCAGAGTTACAGGGAATAACTATGGCTACACCTTC.

J is TRBJ2-3 and V is TRBV20-1; TRBD2 aligns across 9 bases. The CDR3 runs 14 residues. The V gene's germline CDR1 is DFQATT and CDR2 SNEGSKA (reference sequence). The V and J ends lost 3 bases and 4 bases, in that order; junction bases with no gene match: 5. For the CDR3, the DNA is TGCAGTGCTAGTTTGGCGGGGGGGGCAGATACGCAGTATTTT. Translated, it gives CSASLAGGADTQYF.

V and J are TRBV6-2 or TRBV6-3 and TRBJ2-5; tentatively, D is TRBD2 (5 bases). The germline V gene has CDR1 MNHEY and CDR2 SVGEGT. The germline V and J ends were trimmed by 5 bases and 0 bases, with 19 bases remaining between them. CDR3 length: 17 amino acids. The CDR3 nucleotides are TGTGCCAGCAGTCGGGGTAGGGCCAAACTGTACCAAGAGACCCAGTACTTC. Translated: CASSRGRAKLYQETQYF.

V and J are TRBV6-5 and TRBJ1-4; 7 positions agree with TRBD1. Per the germline V gene, CDR1 is MNHEY and CDR2 is SVGAGI. J gave up 8 bases and V 4 bases, and 13 bases lay outside the gene matches. The CDR3 consists of 16 residues. CDR3 in amino acids: CASSSPGGHQGEKLFF. CDR3 in DNA: TGTGCCAGCAGTTCCCCAGGGGGTCACCAGGGGGAAAAACTGTTTTTT.